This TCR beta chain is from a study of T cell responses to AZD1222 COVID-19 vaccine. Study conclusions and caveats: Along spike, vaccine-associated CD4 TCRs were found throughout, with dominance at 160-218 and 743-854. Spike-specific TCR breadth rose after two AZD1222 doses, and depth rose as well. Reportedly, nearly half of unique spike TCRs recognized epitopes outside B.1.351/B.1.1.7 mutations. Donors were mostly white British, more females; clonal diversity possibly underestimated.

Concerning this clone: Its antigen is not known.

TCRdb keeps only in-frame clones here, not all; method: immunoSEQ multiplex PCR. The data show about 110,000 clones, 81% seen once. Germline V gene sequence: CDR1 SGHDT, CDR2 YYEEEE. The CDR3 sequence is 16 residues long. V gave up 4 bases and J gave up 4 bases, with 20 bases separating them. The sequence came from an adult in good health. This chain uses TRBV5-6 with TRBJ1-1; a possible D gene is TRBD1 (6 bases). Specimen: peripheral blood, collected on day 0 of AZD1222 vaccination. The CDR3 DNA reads TGTGCCAGCAGCCCGTACGGGGTTAAGGGGGTCACTGAAGCTTTCTTT. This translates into CASSPYGVKGVTEAFF.